This T cell receptor (beta chain) was captured in a study of cytomegalovirus exposure and HLA in healthy donors. On the study more broadly: The use of the same platform for the roughly 120 validation repertoires and the 600 to 700 first-cohort repertoires was reported by a later analysis.

Here immunoSEQ multiplex PCR was the method, and the copy in TCRdb shows in-frame clones only, minus some. There are roughly 140,000 clones in the sample; 85% to 90% occur only once, and approximately 3.2% lies in the top ten. Germline CDR1 reads MDHEN; CDR2 reads SYDVKM. This CDR3 has 14 amino acids. Germline trimming cut 4 bases from V and 7 bases from J; bases unmatched to any gene: 7. The sequenced sample consisted of PBMCs. This TCR came from a woman younger than 35 in good health and CMV-seropositive. V gene TRBV28 combines with J gene TRBJ2-1; 7 nucleotides line up with TRBD2. The CDR3 sequence is CASSSRTRLNEQFF. In DNA, the CDR3 is TGTGCCAGCAGTTCCAGGACTAGGCTGAATGAGCAGTTCTTC.